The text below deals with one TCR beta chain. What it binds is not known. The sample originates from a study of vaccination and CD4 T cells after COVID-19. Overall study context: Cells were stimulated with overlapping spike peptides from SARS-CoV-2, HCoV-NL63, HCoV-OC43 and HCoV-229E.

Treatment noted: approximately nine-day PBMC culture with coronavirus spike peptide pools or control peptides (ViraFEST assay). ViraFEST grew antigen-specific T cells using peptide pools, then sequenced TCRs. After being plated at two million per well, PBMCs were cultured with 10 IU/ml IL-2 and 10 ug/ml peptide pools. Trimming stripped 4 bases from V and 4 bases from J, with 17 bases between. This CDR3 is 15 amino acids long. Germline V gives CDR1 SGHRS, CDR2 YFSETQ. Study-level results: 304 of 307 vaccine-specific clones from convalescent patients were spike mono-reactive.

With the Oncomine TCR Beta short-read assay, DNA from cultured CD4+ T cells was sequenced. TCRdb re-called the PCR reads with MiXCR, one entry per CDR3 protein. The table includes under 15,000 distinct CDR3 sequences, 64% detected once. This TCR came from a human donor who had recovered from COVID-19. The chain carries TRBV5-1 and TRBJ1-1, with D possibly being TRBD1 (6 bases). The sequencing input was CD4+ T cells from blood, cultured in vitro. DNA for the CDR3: TGCGCCAGCAGCCGTAGCCAGGGGATAGGCACTGAAGCTTTCTTT. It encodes CASSRSQGIGTEAFF. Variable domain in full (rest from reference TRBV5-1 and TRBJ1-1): KAGVTQTPRYLIKTRGQQVTLSCSPISGHRSVSWYQQTPGQGLQFLFEYFSETQRNKGNFPGRFSGRQFSNSRSEMNVSTLELGDSALYLCASSRSQGIGTEAFFGQGTRLTVV.